This T cell receptor (beta chain) was captured by sequencing in a study of Graves' ophthalmopathy and Graves' hyperthyroidism. RNA transcripts provided the template for amplifying TCR beta CDR3 regions. First-round RT-PCR with HTBI primers preceded a second-round multiplex PCR. TCRdb itself ran the multiplex PCR reads through MiXCR, one entry per CDR3 protein. The data show 300,000 to 350,000 distinct CDR3 sequences, roughly 16% seen once. This clonotype was picked up many times. Ophthalmopathy-affected donors exhibited moderate-to-severe activity, CAS ≥3, NOSPECS ≥4, and duration under 3 months. This TCR derives from an adult man with Graves' ophthalmopathy. Sequenced material: peripheral blood.

CDR3 nucleotide sequence: TGTGCCAGCAGCGGACCGGGGGGCTACGAGCAGTACTTC. It is translated as CASSGPGGYEQYF. The chain couples TRBV7-2 to TRBJ2-7; TRBD2 matches at 7 bases. With V trimmed by 5 bases and J by 3 bases, 4 bases remained unmatched. Per germline, CDR1 SGHTA and CDR2 FQGNSA. The CDR3 runs 13 residues.